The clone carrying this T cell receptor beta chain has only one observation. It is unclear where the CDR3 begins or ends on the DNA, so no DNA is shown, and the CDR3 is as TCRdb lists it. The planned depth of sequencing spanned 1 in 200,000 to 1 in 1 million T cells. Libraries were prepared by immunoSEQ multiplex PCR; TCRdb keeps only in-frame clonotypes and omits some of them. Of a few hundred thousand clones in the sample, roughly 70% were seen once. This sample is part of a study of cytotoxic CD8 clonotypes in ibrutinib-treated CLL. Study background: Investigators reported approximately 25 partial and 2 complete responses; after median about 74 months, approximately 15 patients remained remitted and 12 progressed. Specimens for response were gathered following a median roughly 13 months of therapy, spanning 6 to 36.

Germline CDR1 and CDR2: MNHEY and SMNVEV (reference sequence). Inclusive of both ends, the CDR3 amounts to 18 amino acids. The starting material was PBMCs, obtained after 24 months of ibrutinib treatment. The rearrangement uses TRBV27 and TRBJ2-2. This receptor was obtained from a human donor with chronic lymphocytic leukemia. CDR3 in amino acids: CASSLYKTNVFGAGELFF.